This T cell receptor beta chain was sequenced in a study of T-cell memory formation after mild COVID-19. Whole-study results and caveats: The study detected some responding clones in pre-infection memory, suggesting cross-reactive memory joined. Clones that got smaller from day 15 to 85 had even CD4/CD8, while clones growing later tipped toward CD4+.

TCRdb used MiXCR to reprocess the 5' RACE reads, holding one entry per CDR3 protein. The table records roughly 350,000 distinct CDR3 sequences, 21% of them present only once. In the case of this clonotype: What it binds is not known.

V was cut by 4 bases and J by 8 bases, with 23 bases left in between. This CDR3 comprises 17 residues. Looked up from germline, CDR1 is MNHEY and CDR2 is SVGEGT. Sequences were obtained from PBMCs or a T cell subset sorted from them (not recorded which). The sequence was obtained from an adult woman who had mild COVID-19 (a few samples of this study predate the infection). Cell type and time point are not known. The chain links TRBV6-2 or TRBV6-3 to TRBJ1-4; perhaps TRBD1 as D (5 bases). The CDR3 DNA sequence: TGTGCCAGCAGTTTGAGGCAGGACATAAATCGGGGGGAAAAACTGTTTTTT. Translated, it gives CASSLRQDINRGEKLFF.